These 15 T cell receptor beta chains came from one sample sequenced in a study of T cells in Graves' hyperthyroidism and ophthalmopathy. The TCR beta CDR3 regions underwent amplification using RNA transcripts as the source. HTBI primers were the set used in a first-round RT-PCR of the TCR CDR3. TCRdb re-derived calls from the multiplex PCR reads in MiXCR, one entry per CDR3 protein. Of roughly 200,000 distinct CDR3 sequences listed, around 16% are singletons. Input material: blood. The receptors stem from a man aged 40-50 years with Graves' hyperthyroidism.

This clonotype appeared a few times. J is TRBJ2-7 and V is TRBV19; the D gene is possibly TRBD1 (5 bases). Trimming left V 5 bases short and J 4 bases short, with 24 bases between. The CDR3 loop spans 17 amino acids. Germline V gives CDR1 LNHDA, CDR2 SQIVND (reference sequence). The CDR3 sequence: CASSQHPSQGPTYEQYF. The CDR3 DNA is TGTGCCAGTAGTCAACACCCCTCGCAGGGCCCAACTTACGAGCAGTACTTC.

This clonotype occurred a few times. This chain's CDR3 is CASSPRTRSGQYF. The CDR3 DNA sequence: TGTGCCAGCAGTCCCCGGACGCGCTCGGGCCAGTACTTC. The genes are TRBV12-3 or TRBV12-4 and TRBJ2-5; D not certain. The ends were cut back, 5 bases at V and 10 bases at J, with 17 bases in the middle. The CDR3 spans 13 residues.

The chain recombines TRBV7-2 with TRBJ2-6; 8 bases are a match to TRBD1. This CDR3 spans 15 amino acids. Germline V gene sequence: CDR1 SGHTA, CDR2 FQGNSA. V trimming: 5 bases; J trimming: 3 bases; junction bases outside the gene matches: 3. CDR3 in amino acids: CASSPRGRGANVLTF. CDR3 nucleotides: TGTGCCAGCAGCCCCAGGGGGCGTGGGGCCAACGTCCTGACTTTC. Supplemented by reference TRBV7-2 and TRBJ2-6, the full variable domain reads GAGVSQSPSNKVTEKGKDVELRCDPISGHTALYWYRQSLGQGLEFLIYFQGNSAPDKSGLPSDRFSAERTGGSVSTLTIQRTQQEDSAVYLCASSPRGRGANVLTFGAGSRLTVL.

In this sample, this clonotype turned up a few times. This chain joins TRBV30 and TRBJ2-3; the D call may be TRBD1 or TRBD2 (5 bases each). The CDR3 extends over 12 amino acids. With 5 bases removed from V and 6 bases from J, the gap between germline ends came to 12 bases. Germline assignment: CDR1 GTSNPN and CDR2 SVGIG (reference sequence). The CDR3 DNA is TGTGCCTGGGGGGCCGGGGTGGATACGCAGTATTTT. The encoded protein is CAWGAGVDTQYF.

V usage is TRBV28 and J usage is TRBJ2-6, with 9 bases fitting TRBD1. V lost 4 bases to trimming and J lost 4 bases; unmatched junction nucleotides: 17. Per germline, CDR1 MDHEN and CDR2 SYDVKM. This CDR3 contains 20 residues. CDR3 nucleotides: TGTGCCAGCAGTTCGACAGGGGGGGGCCCTCCGTTTAGGGGGGCCAACGTCCTGACTTTC. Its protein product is CASSSTGGGPPFRGANVLTF.

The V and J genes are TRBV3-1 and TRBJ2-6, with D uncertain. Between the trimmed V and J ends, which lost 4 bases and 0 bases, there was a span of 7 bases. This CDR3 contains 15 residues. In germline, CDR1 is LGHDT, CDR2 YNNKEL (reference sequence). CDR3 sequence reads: CASSPMNSGANVLTF. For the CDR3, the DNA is TGTGCCAGCAGCCCTATGAACTCTGGGGCCAACGTCCTGACTTTC.

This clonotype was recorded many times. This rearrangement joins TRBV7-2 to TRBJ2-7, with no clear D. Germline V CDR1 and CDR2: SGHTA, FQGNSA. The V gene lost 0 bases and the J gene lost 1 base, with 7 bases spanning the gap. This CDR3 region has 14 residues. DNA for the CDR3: TGTGCCAGCAGCTTAGCCACAGCTTCCTACGAGCAGTACTTC. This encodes CASSLATASYEQYF.

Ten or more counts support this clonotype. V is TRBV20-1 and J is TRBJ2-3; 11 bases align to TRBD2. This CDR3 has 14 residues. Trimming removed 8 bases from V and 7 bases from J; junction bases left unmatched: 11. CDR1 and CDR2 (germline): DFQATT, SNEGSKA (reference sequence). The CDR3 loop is CSTQGASGGYTQYF. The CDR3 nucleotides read TGCAGTACCCAGGGGGCTAGCGGGGGGTATACGCAGTATTTT.

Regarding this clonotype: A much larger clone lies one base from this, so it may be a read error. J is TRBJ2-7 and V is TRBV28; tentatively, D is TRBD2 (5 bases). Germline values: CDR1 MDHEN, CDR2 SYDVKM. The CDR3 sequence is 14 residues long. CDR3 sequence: CAGSPGRFSYEQYF. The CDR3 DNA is TGTGCCGGCAGCCCGGGGAGATTTTCCTACGAGCAGTACTTC.

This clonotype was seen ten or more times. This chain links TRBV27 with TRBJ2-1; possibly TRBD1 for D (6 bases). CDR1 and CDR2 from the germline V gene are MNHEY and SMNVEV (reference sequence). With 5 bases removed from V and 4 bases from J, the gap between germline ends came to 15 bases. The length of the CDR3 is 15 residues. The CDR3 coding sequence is TGTGCCAGCAGTGGGTGGGGGCGCACATACAATGAGCAGTTCTTC. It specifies CASSGWGRTYNEQFF.

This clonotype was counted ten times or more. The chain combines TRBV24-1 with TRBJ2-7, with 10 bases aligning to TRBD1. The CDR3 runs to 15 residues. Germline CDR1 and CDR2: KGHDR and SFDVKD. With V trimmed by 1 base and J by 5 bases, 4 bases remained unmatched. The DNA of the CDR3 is TGTGCCACCAGTGATTTTAGACAGGGGGCTCACGAGCAGTACTTC. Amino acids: CATSDFRQGAHEQYF.

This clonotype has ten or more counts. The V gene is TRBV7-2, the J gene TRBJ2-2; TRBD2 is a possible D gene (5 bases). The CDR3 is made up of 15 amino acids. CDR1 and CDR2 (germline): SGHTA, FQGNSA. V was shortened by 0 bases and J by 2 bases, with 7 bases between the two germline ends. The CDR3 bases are TGTGCCAGCAGCTTAGCGGGGAGCAACACCGGGGAGCTGTTTTTT. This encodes CASSLAGSNTGELFF. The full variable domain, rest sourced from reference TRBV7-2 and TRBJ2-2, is GAGVSQSPSNKVTEKGKDVELRCDPISGHTALYWYRQSLGQGLEFLIYFQGNSAPDKSGLPSDRFSAERTGGSVSTLTIQRTQQEDSAVYLCASSLAGSNTGELFFGEGSRLTVL.

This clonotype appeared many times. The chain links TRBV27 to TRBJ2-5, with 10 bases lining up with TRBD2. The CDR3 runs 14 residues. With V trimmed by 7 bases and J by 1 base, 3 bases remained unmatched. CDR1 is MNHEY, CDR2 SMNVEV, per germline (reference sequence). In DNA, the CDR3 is TGTGCCAGCAAACTAGCGGGGCGCCAAGAGACCCAGTACTTC. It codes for CASKLAGRQETQYF.

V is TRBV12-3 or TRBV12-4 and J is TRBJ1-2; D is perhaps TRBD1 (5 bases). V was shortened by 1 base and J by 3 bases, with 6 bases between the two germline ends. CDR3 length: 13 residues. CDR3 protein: CASSLEQDYGYTF. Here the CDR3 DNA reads TGTGCCAGCAGTTTAGAACAGGACTATGGCTACACCTTC.

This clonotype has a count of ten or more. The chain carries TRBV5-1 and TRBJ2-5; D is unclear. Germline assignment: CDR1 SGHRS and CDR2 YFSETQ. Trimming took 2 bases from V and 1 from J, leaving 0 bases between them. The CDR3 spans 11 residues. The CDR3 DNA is TGCGCCAGCAGCTTCCAAGAGACCCAGTACTTC. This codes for CASSFQETQYF.